The sequence of this TCR beta chain was determined in a study of shared clonotypes between healthy human individuals. The protocol was immunoSEQ multiplex PCR, while the TCRdb copy is restricted to in-frame clones and leaves out a portion. Altogether 450,000 to 500,000 clones are present, around four fifths being singletons, with the ten largest covering more than 10%. The V gene end was trimmed by 10 bases and the J gene end by 4 bases; junction bases not matched to a gene: 5. Germline lookup yields CDR1 ENHRY and CDR2 SYGVKD. This CDR3 has 14 residues. This clone was found a few times. The clonotype comes from a woman in her 40s in good health. Some clones in this sample may be carry-over from other donors' samples. V gene TRBV10-3 combines with J gene TRBJ2-2, with 11 bases lining up with TRBD1. The sequenced sample consisted of PBMCs. Here the CDR3 DNA reads TGTGCCACCCGGGGACAGGGGGGCACCGGGGAGCTGTTTTTT. It encodes CATRGQGGTGELFF.